Listed below are T cell receptor beta chains from one sample, sequenced in a study of CD8 T cells in Susac syndrome. In TCRdb, the immunoSEQ multiplex PCR reads were re-called with MiXCR into one record per CDR3 protein. The top ten hold more than 0.095% of the sample, which has about 120,000 distinct CDR3 sequences, around 94% seen once. The specimen was CD4+ T cells from PBMCs. These receptors were obtained from a human donor in good health. The CDR3 runs from the conserved cysteine through the conserved F or W. D genes are given only for firm matches. For some rows the clone size is stated as once, few or many, or as a class when expanded; others skip it.

J gene | V gene | clone size | D gene | CDR3 DNA | CDR3 protein
TRBJ2-3 | TRBV5-1 | - | - | TGCGCCAGCAGCGGCCGGCTAAGGGCAGATACGCAGTATTTT | CASSGRLRADTQYF
TRBJ1-5 | TRBV12-3/TRBV12-4 | - | - | TGTGCCAGCAGTTTCGTCCAGGGGCATCAGCCCCAGCATTTT | CASSFVQGHQPQHF
TRBJ2-2 | TRBV7-2 | - | - | TGTGCCAGCAGCTCGAAACTGGAAACCGGGGAGCTGTTTTTT | CASSSKLETGELFF
TRBJ1-5 | TRBV18 | - | TRBD1 | TGTGCCAGCTCACCTCCGGGGACAGGGGATCAGCCCCAGCATTTT | CASSPPGTGDQPQHF
TRBJ2-1 | TRBV20-1 | - | TRBD2 | TGCAGTGCCCCTTTCTTAGCGGGGGGTTGGGATGAGCAGTTCTTC | CSAPFLAGGWDEQFF
TRBJ1-3 | TRBV7-8 | - | - | TGTGCCAGCAGCCCCAGAGTACAGGAGTCTGGAAACACCATATATTTT | CASSPRVQESGNTIYF
TRBJ2-5 | TRBV25-1 | - | TRBD2 | TGTGCCAGCAGTGAATGGCTAGCGGGGGGACAAGAGACCCAGTACTTC | CASSEWLAGGQETQYF
TRBJ1-1 | TRBV5-1 | - | TRBD1 | TGCGCCAGCAGCCCACAGGGGGCGGTCACTGAAGCTTTCTTT | CASSPQGAVTEAFF
TRBJ2-1 | TRBV2 | - | TRBD2 | TGTGCCAGCAGTGAGGAGGGACTAGCGGGAGATGAGCAGTTCTTC | CASSEEGLAGDEQFF
TRBJ2-7 | TRBV6-1 | few | TRBD1 | TGTGCCACCGCCGACAGGGCGCCCTACGAGCAGTACTTC | CATADRAPYEQYF
TRBJ2-7 | TRBV4-2 | - | - | TGTGCCAGCAGCCAAGACTTGACTTTAGCCTCCTACGAGCAGTACTTC | CASSQDLTLASYEQYF
TRBJ2-1 | TRBV20-1 | - | - | TGCAGTGCTAGATTCCGGTCCTACAATGAGCAGTTCTTC | CSARFRSYNEQFF
TRBJ2-1 | TRBV24-1 | - | TRBD2 | TGTGCCACCAGGCTAGCGGGAGGGAGCGATGAGCAGTTCTTC | CATRLAGGSDEQFF
TRBJ2-5 | TRBV7-9 | - | TRBD1 | TGTGCCAGCAGCCCGCAGGGGGCACAGACCCAGTACTTC | CASSPQGAQTQYF
TRBJ2-5 | TRBV28 | - | TRBD1 | TGTGCCAGCAGTTTAACAGGGGAAGTCCAAGAGACCCAGTACTTC | CASSLTGEVQETQYF
TRBJ2-1 | TRBV7-2 | - | - | TGTGCCAGCAGCTTACAGGACCGGCAGAGATTCTTC | CASSLQDRQRFF
TRBJ1-1 | TRBV28 | - | - | TGTGCCAGCAGTTCCCCGACAGGAAACACTGAAGCTTTCTTT | CASSSPTGNTEAFF
TRBJ2-7 | TRBV28 | few | TRBD2 | TGTGCCAGCAGCGGGACTAGCGGGAGGGCCGGAGAGCAGTACTTC | CASSGTSGRAGEQYF
TRBJ2-6 | TRBV30 | once | - | TGTGCCTGGACATCGACGGGGGCCAACGTCCTGACTTTC | CAWTSTGANVLTF
TRBJ2-2 | TRBV6-5 | - | - | TGTGCCAGCAGTTACGGCCAGGGAAACACCGGGGAGCTGTTTTTT | CASSYGQGNTGELFF
TRBJ1-5 | TRBV7-9 | - | TRBD1 | TGTGCCAGCAGCCTGGGACAGCCCAATCAGCCCCAGCATTTT | CASSLGQPNQPQHF
TRBJ1-2 | TRBV5-4 | - | TRBD1 | TGTGCCAGCAGCTTAGACAGGGAATATGGCTACACCTTC | CASSLDREYGYTF
TRBJ2-7 | TRBV5-6 | - | - | TGTGCCAGCAGCTTGGCTCCCACCGAGCAGTACTTC | CASSLAPTEQYF
TRBJ2-3 | TRBV7-9 | once | - | TGTGCCAGCAGCTTATTAGGCGGGAGCACAGATACGCAGTATTTT | CASSLLGGSTDTQYF
TRBJ1-2 | TRBV6-5 | - | - | TGTGCCAGCAGTTCTCCACTCTATGGCTACACCTTC | CASSSPLYGYTF
TRBJ2-2 | TRBV29-1 | - | - | TGCAGCGTTGGCACCCTGGGGGGAGGACAAACCGGGGAGCTGTTTTTT | CSVGTLGGGQTGELFF
TRBJ2-3 | TRBV23-1 | once | - | TGCGCCAGCAGTCAGGGCCTGGGAGGACCGCGGGATACGCAGTATTTT | CASSQGLGGPRDTQYF
TRBJ1-1 | TRBV6-2/TRBV6-3 | - | - | TGTGCCAGCAGTCGTCGAATGGGAGAAGCTTTCTTT | CASSRRMGEAFF
TRBJ2-3 | TRBV4-3 | - | - | TGCGCCAGCAGCCAAGATCAAACGCAGTATTTT | CASSQDQTQYF
TRBJ1-2 | TRBV7-9 | - | - | TGTGCCAGCAGCACCCCTCGGGGAGGCTATGGCTACACCTTC | CASSTPRGGYGYTF
TRBJ2-7 | TRBV30 | once | - | TGTGCCATGGCCGGGGCCGCCTACGAGCAGTACTTC | CAMAGAAYEQYF
TRBJ2-7 | TRBV20-1 | - | TRBD2 | TGCAGTGCTAGTGATAGGGCGGGAGTTCACGAGCAGTACTTC | CSASDRAGVHEQYF
TRBJ2-3 | TRBV19 | - | TRBD2 | TGTGCCAGTAGTTCTGTAGCGGGAGAGGATACGCAGTATTTT | CASSSVAGEDTQYF
TRBJ1-1 | TRBV30 | - | - | TGTGCCTGGAGTGCGGGGGGACTAGGGGAAGCTTTCTTT | CAWSAGGLGEAFF
TRBJ2-5 | TRBV12-3/TRBV12-4 | - | - | TGTGCCAGCAGGTCAACCCTCCAAGAGACCCAGTACTTC | CASRSTLQETQYF
TRBJ2-3 | TRBV19 | few | - | TGTGCCAGTAGCCCCGACAGGAGCACAGATACGCAGTATTTT | CASSPDRSTDTQYF
TRBJ2-5 | TRBV12-3/TRBV12-4 | - | TRBD1 | TGTGCCAGCAGCCCTATACAGGGGCCCGGCGAGACCCAGTACTTC | CASSPIQGPGETQYF
TRBJ2-7 | TRBV5-1 | - | - | TGCGCCAGCAGCCCCGGGTCGGCAGTCTTCTACGAGCAGTACTTC | CASSPGSAVFYEQYF
TRBJ2-7 | TRBV18 | - | TRBD1 | TGTGCCAGCTCGGCCGGGACAGGGTTCGAGCAGTACTTC | CASSAGTGFEQYF
TRBJ2-6 | TRBV5-1 | - | TRBD2 | TGCGCCAGCGGGGAGGGCGCTGGGGCCAACGTCCTGACTTTC | CASGEGAGANVLTF
TRBJ1-1 | TRBV7-9 | - | - | TGTGCCAGCACCAGGACCCCTAACACTGAAGCTTTCTTT | CASTRTPNTEAFF
TRBJ2-3 | TRBV11-2 | - | TRBD1 | TGTGCCAGCAGCTTAGGGTTGCAGTACACCCTACTGGACAGGGTCACAGATACGCAGTATTTT | CASSLGLQYTLLDRVTDTQYF
TRBJ2-7 | TRBV10-3 | - | TRBD2 | TGTGCCATCAGCACCCGGACTAGCGGGAGTAGTGGCGAGCAGTACTTC | CAISTRTSGSSGEQYF
TRBJ2-2 | TRBV18 | once | - | TGTGCCAGCTCCCCAACCCTCGGGGGCCCAGCCGGGGAGCTGTTTTTT | CASSPTLGGPAGELFF
TRBJ2-1 | TRBV25-1 | - | - | TGTGCCAGCAGTGAAGCTGGGCTTGGAGAGCAGTTCTTC | CASSEAGLGEQFF